This T cell receptor beta chain was recovered during a study of beta chain features in type 1 diabetes. cDNA synthesis used the whole RNA isolate, giving expressed TCRB sequences. Sequenced by immunoSEQ multiplex PCR; TCRdb stores in-frame clones only, minus some. The sample has 200,000 to 250,000 clones; roughly a tenth are singletons. CDR3 length: 15 amino acids. Trimming at V came to 5 bases and at J to 4 bases, leaving 9 bases not matched to a gene. Germline V gene lookup returns CDR1 SGHVS and CDR2 FNYEAQ. This clone occurred a few times. The gene calls are TRBV7-6 and TRBJ2-5, with 8 bases lining up with TRBD1. Specimen: central memory CD4+ T cells from blood. This TCR was sampled from a man between 18 and 29 years old in good health. CDR3 in amino acids: CASSRDRGKRETQYF. The CDR3 DNA sequence: TGTGCCAGCAGCCGAGACAGGGGAAAAAGAGAGACCCAGTACTTC.